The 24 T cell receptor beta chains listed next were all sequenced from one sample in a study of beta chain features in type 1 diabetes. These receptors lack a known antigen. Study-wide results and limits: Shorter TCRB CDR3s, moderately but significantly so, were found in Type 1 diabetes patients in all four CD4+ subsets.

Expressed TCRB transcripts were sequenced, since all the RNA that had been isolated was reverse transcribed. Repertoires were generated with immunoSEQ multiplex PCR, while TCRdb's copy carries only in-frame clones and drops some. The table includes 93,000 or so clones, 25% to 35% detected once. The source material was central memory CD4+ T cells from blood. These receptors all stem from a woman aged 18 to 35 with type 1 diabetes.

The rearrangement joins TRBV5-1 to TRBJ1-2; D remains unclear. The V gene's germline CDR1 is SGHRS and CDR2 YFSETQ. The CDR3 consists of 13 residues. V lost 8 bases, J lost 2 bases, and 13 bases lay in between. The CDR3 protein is CASRLDINYGYTF. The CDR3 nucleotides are TGCGCCAGTCGATTAGACATAAACTATGGCTACACCTTC.

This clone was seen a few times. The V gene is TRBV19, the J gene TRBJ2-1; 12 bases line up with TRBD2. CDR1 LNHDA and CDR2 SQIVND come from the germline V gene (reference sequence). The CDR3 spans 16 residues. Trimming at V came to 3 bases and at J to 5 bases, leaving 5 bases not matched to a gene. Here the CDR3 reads CASSIWASGRDNEQFF. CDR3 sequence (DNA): TGTGCCAGTAGTATCTGGGCTAGCGGGAGGGACAATGAGCAGTTCTTC. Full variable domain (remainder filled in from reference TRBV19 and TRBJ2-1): DGGITQSPKYLFRKEGQNVTLSCEQNLNHDAMYWYRQDPGQGLRLIYYSQIVNDFQKGDIAEGYSVSREKKESFPLTVTSAQKNPTAFYLCASSIWASGRDNEQFFGPGTRLTVL.

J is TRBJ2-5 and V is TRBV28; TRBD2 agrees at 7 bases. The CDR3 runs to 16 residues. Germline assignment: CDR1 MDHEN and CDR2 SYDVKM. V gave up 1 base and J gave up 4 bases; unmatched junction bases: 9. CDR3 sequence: CASSLSLGGFGETQYF. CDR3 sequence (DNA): TGTGCCAGCAGTTTATCGTTGGGGGGGTTCGGAGAGACCCAGTACTTC.

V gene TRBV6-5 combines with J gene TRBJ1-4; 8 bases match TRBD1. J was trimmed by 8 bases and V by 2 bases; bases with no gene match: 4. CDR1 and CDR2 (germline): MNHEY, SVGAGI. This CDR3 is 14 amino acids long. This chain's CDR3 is CASSYRQGREKLFF. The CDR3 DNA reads TGTGCCAGCAGTTACCGACAGGGGAGGGAAAAACTGTTTTTT.

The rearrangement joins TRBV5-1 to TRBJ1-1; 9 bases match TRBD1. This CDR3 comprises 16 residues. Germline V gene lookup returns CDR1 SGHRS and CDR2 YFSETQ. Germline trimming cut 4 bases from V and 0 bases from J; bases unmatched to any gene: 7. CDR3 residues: CASSTQGARMNTEAFF. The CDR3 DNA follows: TGCGCCAGCAGCACACAGGGGGCACGGATGAACACTGAAGCTTTCTTT.

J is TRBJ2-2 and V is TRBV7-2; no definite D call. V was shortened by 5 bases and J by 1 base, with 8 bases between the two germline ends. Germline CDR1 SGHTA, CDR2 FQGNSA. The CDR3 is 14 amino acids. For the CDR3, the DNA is TGTGCCAGCAGCCGCAATAGGAACACCGGGGAGCTGTTTTTT. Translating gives CASSRNRNTGELFF.

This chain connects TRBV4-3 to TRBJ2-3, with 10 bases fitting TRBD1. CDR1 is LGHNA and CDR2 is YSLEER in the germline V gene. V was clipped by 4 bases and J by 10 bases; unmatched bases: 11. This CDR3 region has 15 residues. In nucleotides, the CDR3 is TGCGCCAGCAGCCTGTCCGGGACAGGGGCCTCTTCGCAGTATTTT. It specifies CASSLSGTGASSQYF.

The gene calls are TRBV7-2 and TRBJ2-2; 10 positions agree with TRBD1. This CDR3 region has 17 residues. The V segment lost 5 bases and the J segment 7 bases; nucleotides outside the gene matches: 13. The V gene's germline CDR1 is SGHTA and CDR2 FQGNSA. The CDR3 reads CASSQNYDRGRSGELFF. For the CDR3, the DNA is TGTGCCAGCAGCCAGAATTATGACAGGGGGCGAAGCGGGGAGCTGTTTTTT. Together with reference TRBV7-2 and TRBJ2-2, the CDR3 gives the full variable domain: GAGVSQSPSNKVTEKGKDVELRCDPISGHTALYWYRQSLGQGLEFLIYFQGNSAPDKSGLPSDRFSAERTGGSVSTLTIQRTQQEDSAVYLCASSQNYDRGRSGELFFGEGSRLTVL.

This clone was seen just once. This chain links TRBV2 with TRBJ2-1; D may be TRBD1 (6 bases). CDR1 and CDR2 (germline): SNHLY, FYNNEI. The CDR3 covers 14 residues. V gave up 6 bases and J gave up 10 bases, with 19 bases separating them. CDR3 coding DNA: TGTGCCAGCAGCAACTCGGACAGCTTTTTAGAGCAGTTCTTC. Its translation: CASSNSDSFLEQFF.

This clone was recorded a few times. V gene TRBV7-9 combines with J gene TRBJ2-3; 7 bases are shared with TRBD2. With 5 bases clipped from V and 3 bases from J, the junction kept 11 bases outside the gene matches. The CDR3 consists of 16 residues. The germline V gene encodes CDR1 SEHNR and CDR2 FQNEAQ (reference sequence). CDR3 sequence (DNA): TGTGCCAGCAGCCCGAAACTAGCGAGGGAAACAGATACGCAGTATTTT. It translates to CASSPKLARETDTQYF.

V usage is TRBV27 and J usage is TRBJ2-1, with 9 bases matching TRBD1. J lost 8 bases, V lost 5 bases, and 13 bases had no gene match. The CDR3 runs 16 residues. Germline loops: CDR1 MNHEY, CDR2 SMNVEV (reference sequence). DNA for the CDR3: TGTGCCAGCAGTCGTACCTCCCCGGGACAGGGATATGAGCAGTTCTTC. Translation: CASSRTSPGQGYEQFF.

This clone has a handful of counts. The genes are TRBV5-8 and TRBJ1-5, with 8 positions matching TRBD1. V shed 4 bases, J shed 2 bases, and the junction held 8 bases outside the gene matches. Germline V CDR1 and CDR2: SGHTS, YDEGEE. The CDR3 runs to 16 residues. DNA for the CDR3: TGTGCCAGCAGCGATCGGACAGGGTTGGGCAATCAGCCCCAGCATTTT. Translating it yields CASSDRTGLGNQPQHF.

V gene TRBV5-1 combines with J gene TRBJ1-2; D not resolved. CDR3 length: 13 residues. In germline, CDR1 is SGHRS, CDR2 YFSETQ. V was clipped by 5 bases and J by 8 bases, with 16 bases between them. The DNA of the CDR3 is TGCGCCAGCAGTGGGCAGGTTCGCGACGGCTACACCTTC. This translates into CASSGQVRDGYTF.

The CDR3 nucleotides read TGTGCCAGCAGCTTAGAGGGGACACCTGATCAGCCCCAGCATTTT. Its translation: CASSLEGTPDQPQHF. The chain has TRBV7-2 and TRBJ1-5; weak D call: TRBD1 (6 bases). Trimming shortened V by 1 base and J by 5 bases, and 12 bases separated the two germline ends. The CDR3 is 15 amino acids. Germline V lookup: CDR1 SGHTA, CDR2 FQGNSA.

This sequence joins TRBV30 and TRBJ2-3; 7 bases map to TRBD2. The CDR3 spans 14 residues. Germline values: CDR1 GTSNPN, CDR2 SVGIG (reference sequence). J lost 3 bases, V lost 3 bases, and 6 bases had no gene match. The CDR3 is CAWSRRTRTDTQYF. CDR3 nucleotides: TGTGCCTGGAGCCGGCGGACTAGGACAGATACGCAGTATTTT.

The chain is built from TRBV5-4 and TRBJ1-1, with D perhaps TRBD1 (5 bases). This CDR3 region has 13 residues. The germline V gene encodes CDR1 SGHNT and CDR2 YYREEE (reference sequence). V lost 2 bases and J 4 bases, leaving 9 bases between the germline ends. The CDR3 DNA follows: TGTGCCAGCAGCTTCAAGGGGTTCACTGAAGCTTTCTTT. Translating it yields CASSFKGFTEAFF. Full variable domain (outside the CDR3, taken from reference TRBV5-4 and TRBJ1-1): ETGVTQSPTHLIKTRGQQVTLRCSSQSGHNTVSWYQQALGQGPQFIFQYYREEENGRGNFPPRFSGLQFPNYSSELNVNALELDDSALYLCASSFKGFTEAFFGQGTRLTVV.

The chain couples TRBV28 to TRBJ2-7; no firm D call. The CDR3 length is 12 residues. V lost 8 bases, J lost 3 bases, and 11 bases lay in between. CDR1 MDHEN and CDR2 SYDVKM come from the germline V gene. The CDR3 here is CASGQQNYEQYF. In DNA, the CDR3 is TGTGCCAGCGGGCAGCAAAACTACGAGCAGTACTTC.

The CDR3 nucleotides read TGTGCCAGCAGTACAGGAGCAGCCCAAGAGACCCAGTACTTC. This sequence encodes CASSTGAAQETQYF. The J gene is TRBJ2-5, the V gene TRBV6-5; the D gene is possibly TRBD1 (5 bases). CDR3 length equals 14 residues. CDR1 and CDR2 from the germline V gene are MNHEY and SVGAGI. V dropped 5 bases and J dropped 1 base, with 11 bases sitting between them.

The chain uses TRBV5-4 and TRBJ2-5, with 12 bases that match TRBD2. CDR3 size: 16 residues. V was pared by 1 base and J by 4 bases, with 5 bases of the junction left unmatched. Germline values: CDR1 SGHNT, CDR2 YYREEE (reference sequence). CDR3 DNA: TGTGCCAGCAGCTTGTTGACTAGCGGGAGCGGAGAGACCCAGTACTTC. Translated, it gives CASSLLTSGSGETQYF.

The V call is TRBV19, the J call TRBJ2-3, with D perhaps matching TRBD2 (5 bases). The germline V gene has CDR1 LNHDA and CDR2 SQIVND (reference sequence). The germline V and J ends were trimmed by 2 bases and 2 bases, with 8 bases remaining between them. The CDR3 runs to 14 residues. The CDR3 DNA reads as TGTGCCAGTAGTATATGGAGGCACACAGATACGCAGTATTTT. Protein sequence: CASSIWRHTDTQYF. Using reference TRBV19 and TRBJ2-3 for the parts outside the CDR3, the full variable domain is DGGITQSPKYLFRKEGQNVTLSCEQNLNHDAMYWYRQDPGQGLRLIYYSQIVNDFQKGDIAEGYSVSREKKESFPLTVTSAQKNPTAFYLCASSIWRHTDTQYFGPGTRLTVL.

The DNA for the CDR3 is TGTGCCAGCAGCTTAGGACCTGCGGGGGGCTACGAGCAGTACGTC. This sequence encodes CASSLGPAGGYEQYV. This rearrangement joins TRBV7-2 to TRBJ2-7; TRBD2 agrees at 8 bases. Trimming at V came to 1 base and at J to 3 bases, leaving 5 bases not matched to a gene. CDR1 and CDR2 (germline): SGHTA, FQGNSA. This CDR3 is built from 15 residues.

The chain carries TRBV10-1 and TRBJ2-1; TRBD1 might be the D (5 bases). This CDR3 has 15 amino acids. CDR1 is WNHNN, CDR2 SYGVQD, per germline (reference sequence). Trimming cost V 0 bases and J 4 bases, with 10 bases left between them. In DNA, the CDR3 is TGCGCCAGCAGTGAGTCCAGGGTTACTTACAATGAGCAGTTCTTC. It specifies CASSESRVTYNEQFF.

The DNA of the CDR3 is TGTGCCAGCAGCGTAGATCAGAACTATGGCTACACCTTC. Encoded protein: CASSVDQNYGYTF. The chain recombines TRBV9 with TRBJ1-2; no definite D call. The CDR3 is made up of 13 amino acids. V lost 0 bases and J lost 2, with 5 bases in between. The germline V gene encodes CDR1 SGDLS and CDR2 YYNGEE.

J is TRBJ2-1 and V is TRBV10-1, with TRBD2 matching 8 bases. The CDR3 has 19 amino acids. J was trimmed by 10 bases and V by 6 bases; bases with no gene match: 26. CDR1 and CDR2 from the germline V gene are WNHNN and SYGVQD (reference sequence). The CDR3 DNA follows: TGCGCCAGCAGCCCCTCGCGGGCCTCTATAGCGGGACCGGGGCAGGAGCAGTTCTTC. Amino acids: CASSPSRASIAGPGQEQFF.